This is a list of T cell receptor beta chains from one sample in a study of T-cell memory formation after mild COVID-19. TCRdb re-derived calls from the 5' RACE reads in MiXCR, one entry per CDR3 protein. The data hold a few hundred thousand distinct CDR3 sequences, with roughly 8.2% observed a single time. Sequenced input: PBMCs or a T cell subset sorted from them (not recorded which). The receptor set was obtained from a man aged 18 to 30 who had mild COVID-19 (a few samples of this study predate the infection). Cell type and time point are not known. Each CDR3 is given with its conserved first and last residue. Fields, in order: CDR3 protein, CDR3 DNA, V gene, D gene, clone size, J gene. A D gene is named only where the DNA matches it firmly. Rows may omit the clone size; those that give it use once, few, many or a size class.

CASSSGMGVEETQYF,TGTGCCAGCAGCTCGGGGATGGGGGTCGAGGAGACCCAGTACTTC,TRBV9,-,-,TRBJ2-5
CSARDSGVTDTQYF,TGCAGTGCTAGAGATAGCGGGGTCACAGATACGCAGTATTTT,TRBV20-1,TRBD2,many,TRBJ2-3
CASDRTGTDTQYF,TGCGCCAGCGATCGGACAGGCACAGATACGCAGTATTTT,TRBV5-1,-,-,TRBJ2-3
CASSSTGTYEQYF,TGTGCCAGCAGTTCGACAGGGACATACGAGCAGTACTTC,TRBV6-2/TRBV6-3,TRBD1,many,TRBJ2-7
CASYNRRDSYGYTF,TGTGCCAGCTATAACCGCAGGGATTCCTATGGCTACACCTTC,TRBV6-1,-,few,TRBJ1-2
CASSFSRGTGPNTGELFF,TGTGCCAGCAGCTTTAGCCGAGGGACAGGCCCGAACACCGGGGAGCTGTTTTTT,TRBV9,TRBD1,few,TRBJ2-2
CASSRDLIQPQHF,TGCGCCAGCAGTCGGGACTTGATTCAGCCCCAGCATTTT,TRBV5-1,-,-,TRBJ1-5
CASSLSPGSNQPQHF,TGCGCCAGCAGCTTGAGTCCGGGGAGCAATCAGCCCCAGCATTTT,TRBV5-1,-,-,TRBJ1-5
CASSQGDRGYNEQFF,TGTGCCAGTAGTCAGGGGGACAGGGGGTACAATGAGCAGTTCTTC,TRBV19,TRBD1,-,TRBJ2-1
CASTRSGATEAFF,TGTGCCAGTACCCGTTCGGGGGCCACTGAAGCTTTCTTT,TRBV19,-,-,TRBJ1-1
CAIPPSLQGNQPQHF,TGTGCCATCCCACCCTCTTTACAGGGGAATCAGCCCCAGCATTTT,TRBV24-1,TRBD1,few,TRBJ1-5
CASSLGRLRYGYTF,TGTGCCAGCAGCTTAGGACGGCTACGCTATGGCTACACCTTC,TRBV7-9,-,-,TRBJ1-2
CASSQEGGGPYNEQFF,TGTGCCAGCAGCCAAGAGGGCGGGGGTCCCTACAATGAGCAGTTCTTC,TRBV3-1,TRBD2,many,TRBJ2-1
CSAYNTGTTEAFF,TGCAGTGCTTATAACACAGGGACCACTGAAGCTTTCTTT,TRBV20-1,-,-,TRBJ1-1
CASSQTRGGLSRTGELFF,TGTGCCAGCAGCCAAACGCGGGGGGGCCTGAGTAGGACCGGGGAGCTGTTTTTT,TRBV14,TRBD2,many,TRBJ2-2
CASSTSGASWEQYF,TGCGCCAGCTCCACTAGCGGGGCCTCCTGGGAGCAGTACTTC,TRBV10-2,TRBD2,-,TRBJ2-7
CASSVEGAQAEKLFF,TGTGCCAGCAGCGTAGAGGGGGCGCAGGCGGAAAAACTGTTTTTT,TRBV9,TRBD1,few,TRBJ1-4
CASSRGSRSYEQYF,TGTGCCAGCAGTCGGGGGTCGAGGTCCTACGAGCAGTACTTC,TRBV12-3/TRBV12-4,-,few,TRBJ2-7
CASSSPTDNTGELFF,TGTGCCAGCAGCTCCCCGACGGATAACACCGGGGAGCTGTTTTTT,TRBV7-6,-,-,TRBJ2-2
CASSQIGTGSSPLHF,TGCGCCAGCAGCCAGATCGGGACAGGGAGTTCACCCCTCCACTTT,TRBV4-1,TRBD1,few,TRBJ1-6
CASSQRRPGGDWGDEQFF,TGCGCCAGCAGTCAACGGCGTCCGGGGGGCGACTGGGGGGATGAGCAGTTCTTC,TRBV5-1,-,many,TRBJ2-1
CASSQGQSSYNEQFF,TGCGCCAGCAGCCAGGGACAGAGCTCCTACAATGAGCAGTTCTTC,TRBV4-3,TRBD1,many,TRBJ2-1
CASSSDTSNTGELFF,TGTGCCAGCAGTTCGGACACCTCGAACACCGGGGAGCTGTTTTTT,TRBV6-2/TRBV6-3,-,-,TRBJ2-2
CATRERSQYNSPLHF,TGTGCCACCAGAGAAAGGTCGCAGTATAATTCACCCCTCCACTTT,TRBV15,-,few,TRBJ1-6
CASSLAAGRAKNIQYF,TGTGCCAGCAGCTTAGCGGCAGGGAGAGCCAAAAACATTCAGTACTTC,TRBV7-9,-,few,TRBJ2-4
CATSPGPISDIQYF,TGTGCCACCAGTCCGGGACCGATTTCGGACATTCAGTACTTC,TRBV24-1,-,-,TRBJ2-4